This T cell receptor beta chain was captured by sequencing in a study of OX40 agonist ivuxolimab in advanced cancers. Overall study: Patients were roughly 87% male with ages about 23 to 80, mean approximately 58.

In the case of this clone: Its specificity is unknown. Germline and junction disagree at one end, which may indicate a read error. This CDR3 is also generated by other DNA sequences in the sample.

Study-level points and caveats: At 0.1 to 3.0 mg/kg and by week 6, clonal expansion occurred in CD4+ and CD8+ blood T cells. Relative to CD4+, CD8+ T cells held more expanded clones on average. Some of the nonresponding patients also showed low levels of normalized T-cell clonal expansion.

Germline V gene lookup returns CDR1 MNHEY and CDR2 SVGAGI. This CDR3 spans 13 amino acids. Produced via immunoSEQ multiplex PCR; TCRdb's table is partial and in-frame only. Of tens of thousands of clones detected, approximately 78% appear once; the ten largest clones hold about 5%. The gene calls are TRBV6-5 and TRBJ1-6; tentatively, D is TRBD1 (5 bases). This sequence was found in an adult with an advanced solid tumor such as melanoma, head and neck, liver or kidney cancer. Source: CD4+ or CD8+ T cells sorted from blood, taken in a trial of the OX40 agonist ivuxolimab. The CDR3 reads CASSSDRNSPLHF. Here the CDR3 DNA reads TGTGCCAGTAGTTCTGACAGAAATTCACCCCTCCACTTT.